The present T cell receptor (beta chain) was sequenced within a study of OX40 agonist ivuxolimab in advanced cancers. Study summary: At 82.7% male, the cohort had a mean age of 60 years, ranging from 23 to 79.

The assay was immunoSEQ multiplex PCR, and TCRdb's table has in-frame clones only and misses some. The repertoire includes about 53,000 clones, roughly 80% of them detected once, and under 5.5% sits in the top ten. Germline V gene lookup returns CDR1 PRHDT and CDR2 FYEKMQ (reference sequence). This CDR3 is built from 16 residues. Unmatched junction bases numbered 4, after V lost 3 bases and J lost 4 bases. This specimen consisted of CD4+ or CD8+ T cells sorted from blood, obtained in a trial of the OX40 agonist ivuxolimab. The chain combines TRBV13 with TRBJ2-2; TRBD2 matches 11 bases. The TCR was taken from an adult with an advanced solid tumor such as melanoma, head and neck, liver or kidney cancer. CDR3 loop: CASSLGLAEPTGELFF. The CDR3 nucleotides are TGTGCCAGCAGCTTGGGACTAGCGGAGCCCACCGGGGAGCTGTTTTTT.